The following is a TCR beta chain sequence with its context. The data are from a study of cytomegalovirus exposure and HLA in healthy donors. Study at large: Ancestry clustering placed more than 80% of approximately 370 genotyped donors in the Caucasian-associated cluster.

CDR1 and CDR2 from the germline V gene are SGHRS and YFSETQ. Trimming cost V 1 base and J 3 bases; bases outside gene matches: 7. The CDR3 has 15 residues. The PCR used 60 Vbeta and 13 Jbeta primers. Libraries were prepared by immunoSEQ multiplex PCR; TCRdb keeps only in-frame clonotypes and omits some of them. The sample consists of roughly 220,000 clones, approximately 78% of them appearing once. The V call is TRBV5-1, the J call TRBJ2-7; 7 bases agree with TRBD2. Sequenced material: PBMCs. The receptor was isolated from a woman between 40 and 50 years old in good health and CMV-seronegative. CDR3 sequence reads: CASSLSSGELYEQYF. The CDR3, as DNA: TGCGCCAGCAGCTTGTCAAGCGGGGAACTCTACGAGCAGTACTTC. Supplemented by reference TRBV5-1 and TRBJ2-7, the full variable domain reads KAGVTQTPRYLIKTRGQQVTLSCSPISGHRSVSWYQQTPGQGLQFLFEYFSETQRNKGNFPGRFSGRQFSNSRSEMNVSTLELGDSALYLCASSLSSGELYEQYFGPGTRLTVT.